The subject of this entry is one T cell receptor (beta chain). The antigen is not known. Trimming stripped 1 base from V and 6 bases from J, with 6 bases between. This CDR3 has 13 residues. Germline V gene lookup returns CDR1 LGHNA and CDR2 YSLEER. The primer mix had 60 V beta and 13 J beta primers. Only in-frame clones appear in the TCRdb table, and some are missing; sequencing was by immunoSEQ multiplex PCR. The sample holds 50,000 to 55,000 clones; 89% are singletons and the top ten take 5.3%. This record comes from a study of glioma-infiltrating T cells after dendritic cell vaccination. For the study at large: Samples are from glioblastoma patients in Phase I and II dendritic cell vaccine trials. At biweekly intervals, patients got three intradermal dendritic cell vaccine injections. The study's findings and limits: Higher TCR clonality did not directly relate to longer survival.

Time point specified: after dendritic cell vaccination, including at tumor progression/relapse. The gene calls are TRBV4-3 and TRBJ2-2; a possible D gene is TRBD2 (5 bases). Sequencing used blood, obtained after dendritic cell vaccination. The TCR was taken from a human donor with glioblastoma. For the CDR3, the DNA is TGCGCCAGCAGCCAAGGAGGGTCCGGGGAGCTGTTTTTT. It is translated as CASSQGGSGELFF.